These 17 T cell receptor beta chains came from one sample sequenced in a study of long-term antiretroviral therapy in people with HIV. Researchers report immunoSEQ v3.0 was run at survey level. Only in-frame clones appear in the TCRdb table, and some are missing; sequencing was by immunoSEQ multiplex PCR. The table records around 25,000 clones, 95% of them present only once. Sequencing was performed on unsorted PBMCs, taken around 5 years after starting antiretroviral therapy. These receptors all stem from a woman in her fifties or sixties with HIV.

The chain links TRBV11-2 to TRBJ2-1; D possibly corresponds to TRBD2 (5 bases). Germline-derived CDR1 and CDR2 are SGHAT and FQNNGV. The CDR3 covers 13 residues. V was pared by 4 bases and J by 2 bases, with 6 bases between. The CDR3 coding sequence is TGTGCCAGCAGCTACGGGACCTACAATGAGCAGTTCTTC. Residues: CASSYGTYNEQFF. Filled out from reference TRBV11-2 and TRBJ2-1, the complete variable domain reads EAGVAQSPRYKIIEKRQSVAFWCNPISGHATLYWYQQILGQGPKLLIQFQNNGVVDDSQLPKDRFSAERLKGVDSTLKIQPAKLEDSAVYLCASSYGTYNEQFFGPGTRLTVL.

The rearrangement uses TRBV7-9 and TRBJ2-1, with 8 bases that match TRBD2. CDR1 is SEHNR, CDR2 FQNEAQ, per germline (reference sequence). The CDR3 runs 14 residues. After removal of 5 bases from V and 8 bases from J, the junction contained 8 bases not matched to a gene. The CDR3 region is CASSQGLVVDEQFF. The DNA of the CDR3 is TGTGCCAGCAGCCAGGGACTAGTGGTTGATGAGCAGTTCTTC. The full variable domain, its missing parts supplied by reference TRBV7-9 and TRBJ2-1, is DTGVSQNPRHKITKRGQNVTFRCDPISEHNRLYWYRQTLGQGPEFLTYFQNEAQLEKSRLLSDRFSAERPKGSFSTLEIQRTEQGDSAMYLCASSQGLVVDEQFFGPGTRLTVL.

This CDR3 is CASSPSWDRVKQYF. DNA for the CDR3: TGTGCCAGCTCACCGAGTTGGGACCGTGTGAAGCAGTACTTC. The genes are TRBV18 and TRBJ2-7; TRBD1 or TRBD2 may be the D gene (5 bases each). The CDR3 is 14 amino acids. The germline gives CDR1 KGHSH, CDR2 LQKENI. Trimming pared 3 bases from V and 8 bases from J, leaving 17 bases between.

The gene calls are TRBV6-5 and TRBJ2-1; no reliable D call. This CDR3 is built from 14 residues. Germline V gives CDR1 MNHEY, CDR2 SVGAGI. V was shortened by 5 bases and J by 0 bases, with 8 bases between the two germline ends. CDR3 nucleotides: TGTGCCAGCAGTCCCGAGGTCTCCTACAATGAGCAGTTCTTC. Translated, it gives CASSPEVSYNEQFF.

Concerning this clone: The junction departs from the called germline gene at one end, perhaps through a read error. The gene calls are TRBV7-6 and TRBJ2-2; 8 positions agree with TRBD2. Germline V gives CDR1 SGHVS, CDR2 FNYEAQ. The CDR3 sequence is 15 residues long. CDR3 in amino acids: CASNLLAENTGELFF. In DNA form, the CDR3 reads TGTGCCAGCAACTTACTAGCGGAGAACACCGGGGAGCTGTTTTTT.

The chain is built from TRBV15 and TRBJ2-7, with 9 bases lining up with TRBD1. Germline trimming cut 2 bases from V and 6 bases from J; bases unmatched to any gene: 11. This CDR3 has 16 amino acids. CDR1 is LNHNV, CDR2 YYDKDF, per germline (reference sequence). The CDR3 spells CATSRNKAGTGFEQYF. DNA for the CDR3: TGTGCCACCAGCAGAAACAAGGCCGGGACAGGGTTCGAGCAGTACTTC.

The CDR3 DNA reads as TGTGCCAGCAGTTACCCCGTGGGGACCCAGTACTTC. As protein: CASSYPVGTQYF. The chain uses TRBV6-5 and TRBJ2-5, with D unresolved. This CDR3 has 12 residues. Trimming removed 2 bases at V and 7 bases at J, with 8 bases between. Per germline, CDR1 MNHEY and CDR2 SVGAGI.

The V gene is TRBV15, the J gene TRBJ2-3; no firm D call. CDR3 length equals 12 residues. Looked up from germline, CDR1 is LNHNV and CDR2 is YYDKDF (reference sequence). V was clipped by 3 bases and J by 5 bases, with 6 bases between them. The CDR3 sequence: CATSSAGDTQYF. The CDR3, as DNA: TGTGCCACCAGCAGTGCAGGAGATACGCAGTATTTT.

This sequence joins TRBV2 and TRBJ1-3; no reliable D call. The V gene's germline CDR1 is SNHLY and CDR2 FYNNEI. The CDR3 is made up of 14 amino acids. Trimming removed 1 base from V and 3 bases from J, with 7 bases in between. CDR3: CASSEGVFGNTIYF. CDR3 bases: TGTGCCAGCAGTGAAGGGGTTTTTGGAAACACCATATATTTT.

The CDR3 bases are TGTGCCAGCAGCTTAGGGCAGGGCCCCGGGGAGCTGTTTTTT. This gives the protein CASSLGQGPGELFF. V usage is TRBV7-6 and J usage is TRBJ2-2, with D perhaps matching TRBD1 (5 bases). V lost 1 base to trimming and J lost 6 bases, with 9 bases between them. The V gene's germline CDR1 is SGHVS and CDR2 FNYEAQ. This CDR3 has 14 residues.

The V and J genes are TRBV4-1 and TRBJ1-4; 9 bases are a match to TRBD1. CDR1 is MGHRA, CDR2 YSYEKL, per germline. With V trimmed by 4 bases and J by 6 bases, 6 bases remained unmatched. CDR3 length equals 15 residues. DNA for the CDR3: TGCGCCAGCAGCCCAACCGGGACAGGGTATGAAAAACTGTTTTTT. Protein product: CASSPTGTGYEKLFF.

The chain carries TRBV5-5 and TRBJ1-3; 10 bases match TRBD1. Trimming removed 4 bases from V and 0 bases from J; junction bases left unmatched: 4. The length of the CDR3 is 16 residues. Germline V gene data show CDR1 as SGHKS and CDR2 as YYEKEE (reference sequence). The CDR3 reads CASSGTGEISGNTIYF. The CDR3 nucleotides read TGTGCCAGCAGCGGGACAGGGGAGATCTCTGGAAACACCATATATTTT.

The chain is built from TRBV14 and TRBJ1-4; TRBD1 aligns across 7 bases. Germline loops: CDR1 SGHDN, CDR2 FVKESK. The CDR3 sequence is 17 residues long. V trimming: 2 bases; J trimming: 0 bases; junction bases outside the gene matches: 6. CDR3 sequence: CASSQYRGSATNEKLFF. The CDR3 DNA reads TGTGCCAGCAGCCAATACAGGGGATCGGCAACTAATGAAAAACTGTTTTTT.

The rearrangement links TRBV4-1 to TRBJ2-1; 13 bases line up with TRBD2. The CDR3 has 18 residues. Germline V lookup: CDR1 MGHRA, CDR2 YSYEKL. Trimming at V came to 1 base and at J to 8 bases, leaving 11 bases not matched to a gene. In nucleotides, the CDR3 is TGCGCCAGCAGCCAAGGCGGTCCCCCGGGACTAGCGGGACATGAGCAGTTCTTC. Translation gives CASSQGGPPGLAGHEQFF.

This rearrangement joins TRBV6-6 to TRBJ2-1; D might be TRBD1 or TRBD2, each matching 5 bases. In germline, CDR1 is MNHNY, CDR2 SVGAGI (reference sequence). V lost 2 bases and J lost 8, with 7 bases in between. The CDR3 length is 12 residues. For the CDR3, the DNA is TGTGCCAGCAGTTACGGGGACCATGAGCAGTTCTTC. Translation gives CASSYGDHEQFF.

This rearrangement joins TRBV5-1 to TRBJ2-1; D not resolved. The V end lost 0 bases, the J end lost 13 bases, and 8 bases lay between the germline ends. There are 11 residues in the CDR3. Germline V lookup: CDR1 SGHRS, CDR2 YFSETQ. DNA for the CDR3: TGCGCCAGCAGCTTGGCCTCCTACCAGTTCTTC. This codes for CASSLASYQFF.

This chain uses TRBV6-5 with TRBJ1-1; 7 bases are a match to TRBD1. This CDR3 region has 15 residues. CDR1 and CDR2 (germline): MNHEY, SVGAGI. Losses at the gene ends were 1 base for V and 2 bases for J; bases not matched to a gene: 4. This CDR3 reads CASSYWGTVNTEAFF. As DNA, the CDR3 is TGTGCCAGCAGTTACTGGGGGACAGTTAACACTGAAGCTTTCTTT.